This T cell receptor (beta chain) was identified in a study of CD8 T cells in ankylosing spondylitis. Study conclusions and caveats: There was a TCR beta motif, made of several highly homologous variants, that appeared characteristic of ankylosing spondylitis blood. Within matched ankylosing spondylitis synovial fluid, disease-linked clones were reportedly significantly enriched.

Using quantitative 5'-RACE with molecular barcodes, the authors made TCR beta libraries. TCRdb re-called the 5' RACE reads with MiXCR, one entry per CDR3 protein. Of about 540,000 distinct CDR3 sequences in the sample, about 12% were seen once. Trimming pared 7 bases from V and 6 bases from J, leaving 22 bases between. The germline V gene encodes CDR1 MDHEN and CDR2 SYDVKM. This CDR3 spans 16 amino acids. A note on this clonotype: Antigen: not known.

The chain has TRBV28 and TRBJ2-1; no reliable D call. The TCR originated in a male donor with ankylosing spondylitis. Sequencing was done on a sample of blood, either unsorted or a sorted T cell fraction (not recorded which). CDR3 nucleotides: TGTGCCAGCACCATCGACCGGGTCCAATGGGCCAATGAGCAGTTCTTC. Residues: CASTIDRVQWANEQFF.